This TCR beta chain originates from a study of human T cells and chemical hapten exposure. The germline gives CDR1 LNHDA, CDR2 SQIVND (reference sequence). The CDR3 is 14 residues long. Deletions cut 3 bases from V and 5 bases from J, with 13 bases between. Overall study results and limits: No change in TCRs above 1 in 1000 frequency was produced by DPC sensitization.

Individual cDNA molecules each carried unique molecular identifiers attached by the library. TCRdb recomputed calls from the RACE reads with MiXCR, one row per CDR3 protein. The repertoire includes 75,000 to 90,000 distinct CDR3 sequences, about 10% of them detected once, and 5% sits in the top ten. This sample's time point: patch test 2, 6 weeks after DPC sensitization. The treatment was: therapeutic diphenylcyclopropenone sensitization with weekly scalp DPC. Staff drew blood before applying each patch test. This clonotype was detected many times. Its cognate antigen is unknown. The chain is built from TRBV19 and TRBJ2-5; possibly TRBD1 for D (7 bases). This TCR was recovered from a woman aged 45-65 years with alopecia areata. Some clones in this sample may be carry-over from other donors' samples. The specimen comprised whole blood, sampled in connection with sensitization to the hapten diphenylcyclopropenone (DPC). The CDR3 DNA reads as TGTGCCAGTAGTATCGACAGGGAGGATGAGACCCAGTACTTC. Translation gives CASSIDREDETQYF.